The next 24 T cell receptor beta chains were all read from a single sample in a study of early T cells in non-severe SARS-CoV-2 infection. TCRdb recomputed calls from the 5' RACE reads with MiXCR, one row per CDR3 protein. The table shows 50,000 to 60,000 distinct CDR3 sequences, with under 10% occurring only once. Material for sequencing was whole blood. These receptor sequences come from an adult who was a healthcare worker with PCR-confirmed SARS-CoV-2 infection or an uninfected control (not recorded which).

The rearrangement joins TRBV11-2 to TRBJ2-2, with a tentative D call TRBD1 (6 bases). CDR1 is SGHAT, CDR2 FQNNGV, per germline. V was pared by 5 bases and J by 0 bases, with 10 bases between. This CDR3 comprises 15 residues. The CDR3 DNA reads TGTGCCAGCAGCCGCGGACAGCCGAACACCGGGGAGCTGTTTTTT. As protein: CASSRGQPNTGELFF.

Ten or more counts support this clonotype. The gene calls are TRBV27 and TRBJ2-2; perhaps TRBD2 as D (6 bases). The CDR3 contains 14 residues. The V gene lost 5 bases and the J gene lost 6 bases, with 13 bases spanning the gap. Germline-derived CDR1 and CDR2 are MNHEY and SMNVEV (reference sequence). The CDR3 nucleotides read TGTGCCAGCAGTCCGGACTATTTCGCCGGGGAGCTGTTTTTT. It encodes CASSPDYFAGELFF.

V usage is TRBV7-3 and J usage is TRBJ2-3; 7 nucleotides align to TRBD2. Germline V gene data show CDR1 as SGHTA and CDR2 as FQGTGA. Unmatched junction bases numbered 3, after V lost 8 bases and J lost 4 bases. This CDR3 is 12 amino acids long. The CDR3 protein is CASGRGADTQYF. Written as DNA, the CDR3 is TGTGCCAGCGGACGGGGGGCAGATACGCAGTATTTT.

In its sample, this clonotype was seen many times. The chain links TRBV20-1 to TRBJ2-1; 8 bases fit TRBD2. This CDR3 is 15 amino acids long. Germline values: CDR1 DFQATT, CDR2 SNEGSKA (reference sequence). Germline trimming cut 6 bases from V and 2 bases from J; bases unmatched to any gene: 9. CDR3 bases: TGCAGTGCCAGCCCACTGACTAGCGCCTACAATGAGCAGTTCTTC. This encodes CSASPLTSAYNEQFF.

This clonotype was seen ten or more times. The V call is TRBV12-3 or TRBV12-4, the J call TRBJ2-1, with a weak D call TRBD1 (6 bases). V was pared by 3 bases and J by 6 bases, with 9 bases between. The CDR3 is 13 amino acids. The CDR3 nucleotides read TGTGCCAGCAGTTTTTGGACAGCCAATGAGCAGTTCTTC. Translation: CASSFWTANEQFF.

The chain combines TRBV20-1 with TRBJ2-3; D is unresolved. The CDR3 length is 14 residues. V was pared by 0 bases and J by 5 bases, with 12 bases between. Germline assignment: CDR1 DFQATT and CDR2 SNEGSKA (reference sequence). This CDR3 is CSARDLGQQDTQYF. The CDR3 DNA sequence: TGCAGTGCTAGAGATTTAGGCCAACAAGATACGCAGTATTTT.

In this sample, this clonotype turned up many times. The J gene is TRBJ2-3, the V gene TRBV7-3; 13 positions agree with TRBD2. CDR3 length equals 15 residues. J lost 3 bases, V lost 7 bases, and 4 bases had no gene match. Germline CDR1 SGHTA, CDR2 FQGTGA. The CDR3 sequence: CASMTSGRSTDTQYF. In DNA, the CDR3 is TGTGCCAGCATGACTAGCGGGAGGTCTACAGATACGCAGTATTTT.

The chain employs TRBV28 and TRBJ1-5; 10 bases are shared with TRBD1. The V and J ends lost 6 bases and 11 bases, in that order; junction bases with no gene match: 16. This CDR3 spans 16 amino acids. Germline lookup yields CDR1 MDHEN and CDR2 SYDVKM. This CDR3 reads CASSRMTGGGSLAQHF. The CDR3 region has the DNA TGTGCCAGCAGCCGTATGACAGGGGGCGGATCCCTTGCCCAGCATTTT. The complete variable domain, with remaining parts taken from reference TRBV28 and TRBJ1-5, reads DVKVTQSSRYLVKRTGEKVFLECVQDMDHENMFWYRQDPGLGLRLIYFSYDVKMKEKGDIPEGYSVSREKKERFSLILESASTNQTSMYLCASSRMTGGGSLAQHFGDGTRLSIL.

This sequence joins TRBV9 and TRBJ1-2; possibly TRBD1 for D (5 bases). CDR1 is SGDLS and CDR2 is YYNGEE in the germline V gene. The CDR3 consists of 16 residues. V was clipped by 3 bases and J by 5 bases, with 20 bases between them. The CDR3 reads CASSGGITGVTYGYTF. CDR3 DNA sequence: TGTGCCAGCAGCGGAGGGATCACAGGAGTTACTTATGGCTACACCTTC. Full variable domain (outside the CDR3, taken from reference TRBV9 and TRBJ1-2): DSGVTQTPKHLITATGQRVTLRCSPRSGDLSVYWYQQSLDQGLQFLIQYYNGEERAKGNILERFSAQQFPDLHSELNLSSLELGDSALYFCASSGGITGVTYGYTFGSGTRLTVV.

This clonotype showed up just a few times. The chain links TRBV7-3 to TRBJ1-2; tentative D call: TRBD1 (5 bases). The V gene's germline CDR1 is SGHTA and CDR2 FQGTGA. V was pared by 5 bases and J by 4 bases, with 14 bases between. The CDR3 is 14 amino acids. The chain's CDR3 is CASSPRGAAYGYTF. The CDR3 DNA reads TGTGCCAGCAGCCCGAGAGGGGCTGCCTATGGCTACACCTTC.

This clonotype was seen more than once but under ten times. The CDR3 bases are TGCGCCAGCAGCTCGGGGACAGCCACAGATACGCAGTATTTT. Protein product: CASSSGTATDTQYF. The V and J genes are TRBV5-1 and TRBJ2-3; 7 nucleotides agree with TRBD1. The CDR3 is 14 amino acids. From germline, CDR1 is SGHRS and CDR2 YFSETQ. V was pared by 3 bases and J by 2 bases, with 3 bases of the junction left unmatched.

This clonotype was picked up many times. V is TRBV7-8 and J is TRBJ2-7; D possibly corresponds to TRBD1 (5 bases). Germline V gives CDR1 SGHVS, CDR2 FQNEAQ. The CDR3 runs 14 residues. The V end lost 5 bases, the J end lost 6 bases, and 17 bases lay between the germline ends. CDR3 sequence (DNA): TGTGCCAGCAGCCTGGGGCCCGGTGATCCCGAGCAGTACTTC. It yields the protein CASSLGPGDPEQYF.

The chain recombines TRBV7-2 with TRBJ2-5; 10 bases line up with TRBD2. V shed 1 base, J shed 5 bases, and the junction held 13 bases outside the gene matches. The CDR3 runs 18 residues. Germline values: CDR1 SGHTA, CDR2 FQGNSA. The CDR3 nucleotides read TGTGCCAGCAGCTTAGAAGGGCGGCTAGCGGGAGTTGGGGAGACCCAGTACTTC. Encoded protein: CASSLEGRLAGVGETQYF.

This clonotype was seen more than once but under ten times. CDR3 residues: CASSSSSGRANEQFF. Here the CDR3 DNA reads TGTGCCAGCAGTTCGTCTAGCGGGAGAGCTAATGAGCAGTTCTTC. The chain carries TRBV12-3 or TRBV12-4 and TRBJ2-1; 10 positions agree with TRBD2. CDR3 length equals 15 residues. The V and J ends lost 4 bases and 7 bases, in that order; junction bases with no gene match: 7.

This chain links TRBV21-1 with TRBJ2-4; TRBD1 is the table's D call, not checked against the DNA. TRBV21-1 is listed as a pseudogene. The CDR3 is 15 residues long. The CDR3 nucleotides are TGTGCCAGCAGCAAAGGGGGGATTGCCAAAAACATTCAGTACTTC. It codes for CASSKGGIAKNIQYF.

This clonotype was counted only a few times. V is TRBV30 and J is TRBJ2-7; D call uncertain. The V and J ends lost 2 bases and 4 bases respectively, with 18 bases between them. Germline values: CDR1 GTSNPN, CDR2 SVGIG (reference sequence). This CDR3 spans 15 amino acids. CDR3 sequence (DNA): TGTGCCTGGAGTCCTCCGGAGAGGCACGGTTACGAGCAGTACTTC. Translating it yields CAWSPPERHGYEQYF.

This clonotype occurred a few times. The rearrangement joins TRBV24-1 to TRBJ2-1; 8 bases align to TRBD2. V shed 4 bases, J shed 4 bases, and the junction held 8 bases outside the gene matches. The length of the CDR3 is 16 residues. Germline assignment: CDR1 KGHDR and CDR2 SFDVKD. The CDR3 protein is CATSDPPTSGYNEQFF. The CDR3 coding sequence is TGTGCCACCAGTGACCCCCCCACTAGCGGTTACAATGAGCAGTTCTTC.

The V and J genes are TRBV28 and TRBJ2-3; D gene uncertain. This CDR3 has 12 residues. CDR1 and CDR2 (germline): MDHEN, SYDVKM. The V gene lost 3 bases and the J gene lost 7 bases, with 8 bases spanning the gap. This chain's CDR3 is CASSFGSHTQYF. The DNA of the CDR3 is TGTGCCAGCAGTTTCGGCTCCCATACGCAGTATTTT.

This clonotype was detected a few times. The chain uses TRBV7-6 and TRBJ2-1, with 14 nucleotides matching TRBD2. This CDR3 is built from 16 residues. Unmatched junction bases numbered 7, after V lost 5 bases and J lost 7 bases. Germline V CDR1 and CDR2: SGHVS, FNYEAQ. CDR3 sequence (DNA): TGTGCCAGCAGCCCAGGGACTAGCGGGAGAGAGAATGAGCAGTTCTTC. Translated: CASSPGTSGRENEQFF.

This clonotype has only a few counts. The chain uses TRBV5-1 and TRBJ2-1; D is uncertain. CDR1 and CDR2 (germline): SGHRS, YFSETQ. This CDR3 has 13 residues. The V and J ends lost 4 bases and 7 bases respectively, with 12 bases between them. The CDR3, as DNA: TGCGCCAGCAGCCTTACCCCGGAGAATGAGCAGTTCTTC. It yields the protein CASSLTPENEQFF.

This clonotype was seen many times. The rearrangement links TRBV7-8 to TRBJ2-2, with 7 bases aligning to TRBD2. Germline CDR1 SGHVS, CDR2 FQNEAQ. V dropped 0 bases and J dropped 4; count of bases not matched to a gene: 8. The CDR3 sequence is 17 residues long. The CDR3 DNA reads TGTGCCAGCAGCTTAGCGCGGGAGACTGCAACCACCGGGGAGCTGTTTTTT. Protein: CASSLARETATTGELFF.

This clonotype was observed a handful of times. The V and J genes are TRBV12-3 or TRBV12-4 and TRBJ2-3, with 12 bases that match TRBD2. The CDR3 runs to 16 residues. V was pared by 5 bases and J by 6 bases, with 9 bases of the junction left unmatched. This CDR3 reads CASSTRTSGMGDTQYF. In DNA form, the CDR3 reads TGTGCCAGCAGTACACGGACTAGCGGGATGGGGGATACGCAGTATTTT.

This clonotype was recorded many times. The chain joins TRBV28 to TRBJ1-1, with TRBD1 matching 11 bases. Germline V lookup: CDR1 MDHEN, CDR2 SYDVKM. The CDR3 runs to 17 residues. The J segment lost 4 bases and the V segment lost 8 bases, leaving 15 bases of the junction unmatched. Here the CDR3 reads CASPRPGTGGEITEAFF. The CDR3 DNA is TGTGCCAGCCCCCGGCCGGGGACAGGGGGGGAAATCACTGAAGCTTTCTTT.

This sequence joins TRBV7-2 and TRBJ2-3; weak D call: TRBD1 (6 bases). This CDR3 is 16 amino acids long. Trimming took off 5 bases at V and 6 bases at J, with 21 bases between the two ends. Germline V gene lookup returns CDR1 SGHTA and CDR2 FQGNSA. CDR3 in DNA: TGTGCCAGCAGCCAACAGGGCCCCAAAACGGGGGATACGCAGTATTTT. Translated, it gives CASSQQGPKTGDTQYF.